A single sample gave rise to the 9 T cell receptor beta chains below, sequenced in a study of T and B cells in COVID-19 patients. Multiplex PCR with BIOMED2 TRB-A/B primer pools amplified TRB rearrangements. From the multiplex PCR reads, TCRdb called clonotypes with MiXCR, one entry per CDR3 protein. Counted here are 7,500 to 9,500 distinct CDR3 sequences, 28% occurring once; the ten biggest clones make up more than 5%. TRB was amplified from approximately 250-500 ng of blood genomic DNA. The sequencing sample was made of blood. The receptors were gathered from a human donor who had recovered from COVID-19.

V gene TRBV6-5 combines with J gene TRBJ2-1; TRBD2 matches at 15 bases. The CDR3 consists of 14 residues. Germline CDR1 is MNHEY and CDR2 is SVGAGI. Losses at the gene ends were 5 bases for V and 10 bases for J; bases not matched to a gene: 3. Here the CDR3 reads CASSRTSGGVEQFF. CDR3 DNA: TGTGCCAGCAGTCGGACTAGCGGGGGGGTAGAGCAGTTCTTC.

This clonotype was observed at least ten times. This sequence joins TRBV6-1 and TRBJ1-6; no firm D call. The V end was cut by 8 bases, the J end by 9 bases, with 14 bases between. Per the germline V gene, CDR1 is MNHNS and CDR2 is SASEGT. There are 13 residues in the CDR3. The CDR3 nucleotides read TGTGCCAGCCTAGAGGGAGAGGGTTCACCCCTCCACTTT. Amino acids: CASLEGEGSPLHF.

This clonotype was recorded a few times. The rearrangement uses TRBV7-2 and TRBJ1-4, with 8 bases aligning to TRBD1. The CDR3 consists of 15 residues. J lost 7 bases, V lost 1 base, and 5 bases had no gene match. The germline V gene encodes CDR1 SGHTA and CDR2 FQGNSA. The CDR3: CASSLVPGGGEKLFF. In DNA, the CDR3 is TGTGCCAGCAGCTTAGTACCAGGGGGCGGTGAAAAACTGTTTTTT. Full variable domain (rest looked up from reference TRBV7-2 and TRBJ1-4): GAGVSQSPSNKVTEKGKDVELRCDPISGHTALYWYRQSLGQGLEFLIYFQGNSAPDKSGLPSDRFSAERTGGSVSTLTIQRTQQEDSAVYLCASSLVPGGGEKLFFGSGTQLSVL.

This clonotype was observed a single time. J is TRBJ2-3 and V is TRBV7-9; D is perhaps TRBD2 (6 bases). V dropped 1 base and J dropped 1 base, with 9 bases sitting between them. Germline lookup yields CDR1 SEHNR and CDR2 FQNEAQ (reference sequence). The CDR3 sequence is 15 residues long. Written as DNA, the CDR3 is TGTGCCAGCAGCTTAGTTGGCGGGGGCACAGATACGCAGTATTTT. Translating gives CASSLVGGGTDTQYF.

V gene TRBV7-6 combines with J gene TRBJ1-1, with D uncertain. Germline V lookup: CDR1 SGHVS, CDR2 FNYEAQ. The CDR3 spans 15 residues. The V gene lost 5 bases and the J gene lost 6 bases, with 19 bases spanning the gap. CDR3 sequence: CASSPFSGLGPEAFF. The CDR3 DNA follows: TGTGCCAGCAGCCCCTTTAGCGGGTTAGGGCCTGAAGCTTTCTTT.

Note on this clonotype: A much larger clone lies one base from this, so it may be a read error. The rearrangement joins TRBV6-5 to TRBJ2-7, with D perhaps TRBD1 (5 bases). The CDR3 loop spans 14 amino acids. Germline V gene data show CDR1 as MNHEY and CDR2 as SVGAGI. V was shortened by 0 bases and J by 1 base, with 7 bases between the two germline ends. The CDR3 sequence: CASSYSRGSYEQYF. In DNA form, the CDR3 reads TGTGCCAGCAGTTACTCTAGGGGTTCCTACGAGCAGTACTTC.

This clonotype was recorded a few times. V and J are TRBV7-9 and TRBJ2-1, with TRBD2 matching 10 bases. V lost 5 bases to trimming and J lost 10 bases; unmatched junction nucleotides: 5. Germline V gene data show CDR1 as SEHNR and CDR2 as FQNEAQ (reference sequence). This CDR3 is built from 13 residues. The CDR3 is CASSPSGGAEQFF. CDR3 nucleotide sequence: TGTGCCAGCAGCCCTAGCGGGGGCGCCGAGCAGTTCTTC.

This chain uses TRBV5-1 with TRBJ2-2, with 8 bases matching TRBD1. Germline V gene data show CDR1 as SGHRS and CDR2 as YFSETQ. The CDR3 loop spans 15 amino acids. V was clipped by 4 bases and J by 1 base; unmatched bases: 3. The CDR3 is CASSLGQENTGELFF. CDR3 DNA: TGCGCCAGCAGCCTGGGACAGGAGAACACCGGGGAGCTGTTTTTT.

This clonotype turned up a few times. This chain links TRBV7-9 with TRBJ2-3; no clear D. The CDR3 has 13 residues. With 0 bases removed from V and 0 bases from J, the gap between germline ends came to 1 base. In germline, CDR1 is SEHNR, CDR2 FQNEAQ (reference sequence). CDR3 in DNA: TGTGCCAGCAGCTTAGCCAGCACAGATACGCAGTATTTT. This encodes CASSLASTDTQYF.